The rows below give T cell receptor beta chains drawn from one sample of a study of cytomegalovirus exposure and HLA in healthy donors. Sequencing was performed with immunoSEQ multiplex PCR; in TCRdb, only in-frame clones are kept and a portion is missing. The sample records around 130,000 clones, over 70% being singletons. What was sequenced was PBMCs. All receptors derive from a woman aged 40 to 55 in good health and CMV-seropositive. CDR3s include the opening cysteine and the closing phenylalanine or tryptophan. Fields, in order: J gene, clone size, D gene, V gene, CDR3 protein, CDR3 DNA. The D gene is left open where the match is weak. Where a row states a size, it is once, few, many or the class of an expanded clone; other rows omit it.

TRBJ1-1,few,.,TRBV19,CASQNWRPPMNTEAFF,TGTGCCAGTCAAAATTGGAGGCCGCCCATGAACACTGAAGCTTTCTTT
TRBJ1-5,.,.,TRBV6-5,CASSYRSNQPQHF,TGTGCCAGCAGTTATAGAAGCAATCAGCCCCAGCATTTT
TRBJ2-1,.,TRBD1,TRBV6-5,CASSSPFTGEREQFF,TGTGCCAGCAGTTCCCCCTTTACAGGGGAGCGTGAGCAGTTCTTC
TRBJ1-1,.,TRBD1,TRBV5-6,CASSLGPGQGITAFF,TGTGCCAGCAGCTTGGGACCGGGACAGGGGATTACGGCTTTCTTT
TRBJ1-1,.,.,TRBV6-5,CASSYSRQLNTEAFF,TGTGCCAGCAGTTACTCGAGGCAGCTGAACACTGAAGCTTTCTTT
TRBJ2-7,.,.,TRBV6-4,CATPDSSYEQYF,TGTGCCACCCCGGACAGCTCCTACGAGCAGTACTTC
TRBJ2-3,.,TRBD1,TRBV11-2,CASSYNRGSTDTQYF,TGTGCCAGCAGTTATAACAGGGGTAGCACAGATACGCAGTATTTT
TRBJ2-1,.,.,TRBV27,CASSFLNEQFF,TGTGCCAGCAGTTTCCTCAATGAGCAGTTCTTC
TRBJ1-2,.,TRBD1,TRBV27,CASSPYGQEANYGYTF,TGTGCCAGCAGTCCGTACGGACAGGAGGCTAACTATGGCTACACCTTC
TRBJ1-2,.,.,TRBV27,CATQRQAGYGYTF,TGTGCCACTCAACGACAGGCCGGCTATGGCTACACCTTC
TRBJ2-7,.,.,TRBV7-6,CASSYQQGNYEQYF,TGTGCCAGCAGCTACCAACAGGGCAACTACGAGCAGTACTTC
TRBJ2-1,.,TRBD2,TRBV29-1,CSVAPRGTSGSRPGNNEQFF,TGCAGCGTTGCCCCACGAGGGACTAGCGGGAGCCGCCCGGGTAACAATGAGCAGTTCTTC
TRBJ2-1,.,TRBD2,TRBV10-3,CAIRAGGSSYNEQFF,TGTGCCATCAGGGCCGGGGGGTCCTCCTACAATGAGCAGTTCTTC
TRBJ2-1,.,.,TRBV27,CASTPGTPAYNEQFF,TGTGCCAGCACCCCGGGGACTCCAGCCTACAATGAGCAGTTCTTC
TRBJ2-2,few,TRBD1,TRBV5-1,CASSGGVSAGELFF,TGCGCCAGCTCAGGGGGAGTCTCGGCCGGGGAGCTGTTTTTT
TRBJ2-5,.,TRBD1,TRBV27,CASPSQGLQETQYF,TGTGCCAGCCCCTCACAGGGGCTCCAAGAGACCCAGTACTTC
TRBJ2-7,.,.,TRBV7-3,CASASGVASEQYF,TGTGCCAGCGCTTCAGGAGTAGCGTCCGAGCAGTACTTC
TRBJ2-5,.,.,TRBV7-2,CASSLARTGQETQYF,TGTGCCAGCAGCTTAGCCCGTACGGGTCAAGAGACCCAGTACTTC
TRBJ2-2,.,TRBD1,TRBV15,CATSRGTVGELFF,TGTGCCACCAGCAGGGGGACAGTCGGGGAGCTGTTTTTT
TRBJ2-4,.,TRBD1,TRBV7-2,CASRYTGGSAKNIQYF,TGTGCCAGCAGATATACAGGGGGCTCTGCCAAAAACATTCAGTACTTC
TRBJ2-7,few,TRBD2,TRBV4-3,CASSQALAESYEQYF,TGCGCCAGCAGCCAAGCTCTAGCGGAATCCTACGAGCAGTACTTC
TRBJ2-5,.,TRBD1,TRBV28,CASSGGQGWETQYF,TGTGCCAGCAGTGGCGGACAGGGCTGGGAGACCCAGTACTTC
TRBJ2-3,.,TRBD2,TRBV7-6,CASSFSTGGLDTQYF,TGTGCCAGCAGCTTCTCGACGGGGGGGCTCGACACGCAGTATTTT
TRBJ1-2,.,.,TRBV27,CASSLWQGFGYTF,TGTGCCAGCAGTTTATGGCAGGGCTTTGGCTACACCTTC
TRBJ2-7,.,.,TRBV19,CATQDRDYEQYF,TGTGCCACCCAGGACAGAGACTACGAGCAGTACTTC
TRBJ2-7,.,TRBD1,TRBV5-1,CASSGTGFREQYF,TGCGCCAGTTCCGGGACAGGGTTCAGAGAGCAGTACTTC
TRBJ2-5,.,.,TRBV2,CASRIRGIVETQYF,TGTGCCAGCAGGATCCGAGGGATAGTTGAGACCCAGTACTTC
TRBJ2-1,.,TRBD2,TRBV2,CASSEARLAGNEQFF,TGTGCCAGCAGTGAAGCTCGGCTAGCGGGCAATGAGCAGTTCTTC
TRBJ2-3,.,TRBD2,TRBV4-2,CASSQEGGVNTDTQYF,TGTGCCAGCAGCCAAGAGGGGGGGGTGAACACAGATACGCAGTATTTT
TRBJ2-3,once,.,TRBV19,CASSWGPDTQYF,TGTGCCAGTAGTTGGGGGCCAGATACGCAGTATTTT
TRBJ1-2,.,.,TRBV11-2,CASSSDLANYGYTF,TGTGCCAGCAGCTCGGACTTAGCTAACTATGGCTACACCTTC
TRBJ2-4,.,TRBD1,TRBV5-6,CASSLKQGASPAKNIQYF,TGTGCCAGCAGCTTAAAACAGGGGGCGTCCCCAGCCAAAAACATTCAGTACTTC
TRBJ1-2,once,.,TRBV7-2,CASSLLGGYGYTF,TGTGCCAGCAGCTTATTGGGGGGCTATGGCTACACCTTC
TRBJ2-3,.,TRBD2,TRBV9,CASSAKRGGLAGGKGSTDTQYF,TGTGCCAGCAGCGCAAAGCGGGGGGGACTAGCGGGAGGGAAAGGCTCCACAGATACGCAGTATTTT
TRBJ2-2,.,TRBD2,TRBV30,CAWSGAGGPGGELFF,TGTGCCTGGAGCGGAGCGGGGGGGCCGGGCGGGGAGCTGTTTTTT
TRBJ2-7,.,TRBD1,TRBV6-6,CASRTGDYEQYF,TGTGCCTCCCGGACAGGCGACTACGAGCAGTACTTC
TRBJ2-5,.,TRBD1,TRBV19,CASNPDRGETQYF,TGTGCCAGTAATCCGGACAGGGGAGAGACCCAGTACTTC
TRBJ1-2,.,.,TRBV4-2,CASSQDRNGGTYGYTF,TGTGCCAGCAGCCAAGATAGAAACGGTGGTACCTATGGCTACACCTTC
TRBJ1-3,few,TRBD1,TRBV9,CASSVGQGALRNTIYF,TGTGCCAGCAGCGTAGGACAGGGGGCGCTTCGAAACACCATATATTTT
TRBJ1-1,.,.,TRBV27,CASSYYDVTEAFF,TGTGCCAGCAGTTACTATGATGTCACTGAAGCTTTCTTT
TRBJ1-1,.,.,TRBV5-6,CASSETGKGTEAFF,TGTGCCAGCAGCGAAACAGGGAAGGGCACTGAAGCTTTCTTT
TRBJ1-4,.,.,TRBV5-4,CASSLAAEEKLFF,TGTGCCAGCAGCTTGGCCGCCGAGGAAAAACTGTTTTTT